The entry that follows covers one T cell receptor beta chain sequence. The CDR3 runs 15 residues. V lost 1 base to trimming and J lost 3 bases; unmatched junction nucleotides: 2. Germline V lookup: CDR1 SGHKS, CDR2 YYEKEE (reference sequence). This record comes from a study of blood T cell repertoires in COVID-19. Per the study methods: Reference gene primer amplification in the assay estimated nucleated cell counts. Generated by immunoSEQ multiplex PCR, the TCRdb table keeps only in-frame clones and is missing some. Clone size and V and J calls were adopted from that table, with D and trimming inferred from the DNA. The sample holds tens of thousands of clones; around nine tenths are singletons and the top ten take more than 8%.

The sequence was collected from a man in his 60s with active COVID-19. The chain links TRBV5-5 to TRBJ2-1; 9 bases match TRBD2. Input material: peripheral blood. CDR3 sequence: CASSLLAGFYNEQFF. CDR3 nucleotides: TGTGCCAGCAGCTTGCTAGCGGGGTTCTACAATGAGCAGTTCTTC.